A selection of T cell receptor beta chains follows, all from one sample in a study of OX40 agonist ivuxolimab in advanced cancers. The data were produced by immunoSEQ multiplex PCR, yet TCRdb's version contains in-frame clones alone and is incomplete. The profile shows about 7,400 clones, roughly 90% of them singletons. The input for sequencing was CD4+ or CD8+ T cells sorted from blood, taken in a trial of the OX40 agonist ivuxolimab. These receptors all stem from an adult with an advanced solid tumor such as melanoma, head and neck, liver or kidney cancer. Each CDR3 is given with its conserved first and last residue. Each record gives: clone size, D gene, J gene, V gene, CDR3 DNA, CDR3 protein. D genes are given only for firm matches. The size entry is marked missing in some rows and otherwise reads once, few, many or a size class.

once TRBD2 TRBJ2-1 TRBV28 TGTGCCAGCAGTTTCCCCGGACTAGCGGAGGACACAAGCTCCTACAATGAGCAGTTCTTC CASSFPGLAEDTSSYNEQFF
- TRBD2 TRBJ2-5 TRBV30 TGTGCCTGGAGTGTACGGGGGGTCCAAGAGACCCAGTACTTC CAWSVRGVQETQYF
- TRBD1 TRBJ2-2 TRBV29-1 TGCAGCGTTGTTGGGACAGGGGTGGCCGGGGAGCTGTTTTTT CSVVGTGVAGELFF
- - TRBJ2-1 TRBV5-6 TGTGCCAGCAGCTTGGTAGAAGAGGGAGGGGGGACCTACAATGAGCAGTTCTTC CASSLVEEGGGTYNEQFF
once - TRBJ1-2 TRBV7-6 TGTGCCAGCAGCTTGAATGCAGGGGCTTCTAACTATGGCTACACCTTC CASSLNAGASNYGYTF
few TRBD1 TRBJ2-1 TRBV27 TGTGCCAGCAGTCCCCTTCAGGGGGATGAGCAGTTCTTC CASSPLQGDEQFF
- TRBD1 TRBJ2-1 TRBV27 TGTGCCAGCAGTCCATGGACAGGGTGGGATGAGCAGTTCTTC CASSPWTGWDEQFF
- - TRBJ2-2 TRBV9 TGTGCCAGCAGCGTAGGGACAGTAGTGGTTGCGGGCGGGGAGCTGTTTTTT CASSVGTVVVAGGELFF
- TRBD2 TRBJ2-1 TRBV10-1 TGCGCCAGCAGTGAGTCCTCTAGCGGAGTCTACAATGAGCAGTTCTTC CASSESSSGVYNEQFF
- TRBD1 TRBJ1-5 TRBV30 TGTGCCTGGAGTGTCACCACAGGGGTTTCACAGCCCCAGCATTTT CAWSVTTGVSQPQHF
- TRBD1 TRBJ2-7 TRBV7-8 TGTGCCAGCAGCAAAGGTACAGGGGGATTTGAGTACGAGCAGTACTTC CASSKGTGGFEYEQYF